This TCR beta chain stems from a study of blood T cell repertoires in COVID-19. Method: immunoSEQ multiplex PCR; TCRdb's copy keeps in-frame clones and lacks some. This sample carries roughly 200,000 clones, over 75% of them seen once, and the ten largest clones take roughly 7.9%. This CDR3 is 13 amino acids long. CDR1 is SGHAT, CDR2 FQNNGV, per germline. V was pared by 4 bases and J by 7 bases, with 13 bases between. The TCR was taken from a woman aged 80 or over with acute or convalescent COVID-19. This chain links TRBV11-2 with TRBJ1-2; possibly TRBD1 for D (6 bases). Material: peripheral blood. The CDR3 DNA reads as TGTGCCAGCAGCTCCGACGCAGGGGTTGGCTACACCTTC. It specifies CASSSDAGVGYTF.